A selection of T cell receptor beta chains follows, all from one sample in a study of T cell repertoires in cytomegalovirus infection. TCRdb re-analysed the reads in MiXCR, keeping a single row per CDR3 protein. The profile shows hundreds of thousands of distinct CDR3 sequences, approximately 31% of them singletons. Sequencing was carried out using PBMCs. The receptors derive from a human donor in good health (CMV status not recorded). Some clones in this sample may be carry-over from other donors' samples. The CDR3 runs from the conserved cysteine through the conserved F or W. D genes are given only for firm matches. The size field is filled for only some rows; it gives once, few, many or a size class.

NA,NA,TRBV6-1,TRBJ2-5,TGTGCCAGCAGTGAACAATTCCAAGAGACCCAGTACTTC,CASSEQFQETQYF
TRBD1,few,TRBV12-3/TRBV12-4,TRBJ1-3,TGTGCCAGCAGCCAGACAGGGGCTGCCCCCTCTGGAAACACCATATATTTT,CASSQTGAAPSGNTIYF
NA,NA,TRBV7-2,TRBJ2-7,TGTTCCAACAGTTTCGACTCAACCTACGAGCAGTACTTC,CSNSFDSTYEQYF
NA,few,TRBV11-2,TRBJ2-5,TGTGCCAGCAGCTCCATATTGTCGGGGATAGGGGAGACCCAGTACTTC,CASSSILSGIGETQYF
TRBD1,few,TRBV7-8,TRBJ1-5,TGTGCCAGCAGCTTGACAGGGTTTCTGAGCAATCAGCCCCAGCATTTT,CASSLTGFLSNQPQHF
NA,NA,TRBV5-5,TRBJ1-4,TGTGCCAGCAGCTTGGTCGGTGTTGAAAAACTGTTTTTT,CASSLVGVEKLFF
NA,NA,TRBV6-2/TRBV6-3,TRBJ1-2,TGTGCCAGCAGTTACCCCAGGGAGATCGGCAACTATGGCTACACCTTC,CASSYPREIGNYGYTF
NA,few,TRBV10-3,TRBJ1-2,TGTGCCATCAGTGAGTCGAACTATGGCTACACCTTC,CAISESNYGYTF
TRBD2,NA,TRBV2,TRBJ2-5,TGTGCCAGCAGTCGACTAGCGGATCTCTGGGAGACCCAGTACTTC,CASSRLADLWETQYF
NA,NA,TRBV20-1,TRBJ2-3,TGCAGTGCTACCCGGGACGTCACAGATACGCAGTATTTT,CSATRDVTDTQYF
NA,NA,TRBV5-6,TRBJ1-5,TGTGCCAGCAGCGATGGGAGGATTGCTGACTCTTCGGGCAATCAGCCCCAGCATTTT,CASSDGRIADSSGNQPQHF